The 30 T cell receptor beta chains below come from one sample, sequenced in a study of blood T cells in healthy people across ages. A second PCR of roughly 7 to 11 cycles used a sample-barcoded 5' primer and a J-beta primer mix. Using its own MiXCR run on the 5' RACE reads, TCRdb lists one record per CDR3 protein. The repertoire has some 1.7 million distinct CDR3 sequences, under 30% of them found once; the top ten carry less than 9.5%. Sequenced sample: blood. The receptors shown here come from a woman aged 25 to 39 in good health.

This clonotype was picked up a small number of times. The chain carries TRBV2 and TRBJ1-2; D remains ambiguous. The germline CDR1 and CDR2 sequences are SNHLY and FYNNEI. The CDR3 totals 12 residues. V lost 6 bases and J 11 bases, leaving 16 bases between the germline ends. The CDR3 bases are TGTGCCAGCAGATACCGAGAGTACCGTTACACCTTC. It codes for CASRYREYRYTF.

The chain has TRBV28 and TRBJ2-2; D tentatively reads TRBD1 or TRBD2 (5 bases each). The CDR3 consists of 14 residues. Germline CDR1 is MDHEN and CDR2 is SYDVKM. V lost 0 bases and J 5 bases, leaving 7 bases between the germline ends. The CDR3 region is CASSLWWGTGELFF. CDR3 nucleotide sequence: TGTGCCAGCAGTTTATGGTGGGGGACCGGGGAGCTGTTTTTT. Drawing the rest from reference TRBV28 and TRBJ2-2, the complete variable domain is DVKVTQSSRYLVKRTGEKVFLECVQDMDHENMFWYRQDPGLGLRLIYFSYDVKMKEKGDIPEGYSVSREKKERFSLILESASTNQTSMYLCASSLWWGTGELFFGEGSRLTVL.

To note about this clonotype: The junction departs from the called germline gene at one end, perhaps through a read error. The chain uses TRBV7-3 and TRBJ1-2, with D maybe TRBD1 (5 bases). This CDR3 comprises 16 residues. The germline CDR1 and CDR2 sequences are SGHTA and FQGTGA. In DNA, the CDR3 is TGTGCCGGCAGCTTAGACGGAGGGGATCGTGGCTATGGCTACACCTTC. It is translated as CAGSLDGGDRGYGYTF.

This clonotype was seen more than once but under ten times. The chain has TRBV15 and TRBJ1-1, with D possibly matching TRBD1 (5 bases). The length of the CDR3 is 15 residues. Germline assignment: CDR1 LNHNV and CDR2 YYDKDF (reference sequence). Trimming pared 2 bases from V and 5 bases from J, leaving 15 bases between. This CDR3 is CATSRFQGGRTEAFF. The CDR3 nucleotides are TGTGCCACCAGCAGATTCCAGGGTGGACGGACTGAAGCTTTCTTT.

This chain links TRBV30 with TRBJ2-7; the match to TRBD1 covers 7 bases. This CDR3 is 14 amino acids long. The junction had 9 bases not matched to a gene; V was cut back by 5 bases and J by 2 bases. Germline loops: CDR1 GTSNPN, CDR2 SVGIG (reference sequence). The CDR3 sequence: CAWGKTGPPYEQYF. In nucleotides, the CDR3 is TGTGCCTGGGGAAAGACAGGGCCACCCTACGAGCAGTACTTC.

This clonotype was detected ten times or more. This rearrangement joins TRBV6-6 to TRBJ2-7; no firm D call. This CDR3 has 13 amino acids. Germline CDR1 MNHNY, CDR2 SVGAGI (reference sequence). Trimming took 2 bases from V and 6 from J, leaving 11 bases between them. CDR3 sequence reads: CASSYTGVPEQYF. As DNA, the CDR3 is TGTGCCAGCAGTTACACCGGAGTTCCCGAGCAGTACTTC.

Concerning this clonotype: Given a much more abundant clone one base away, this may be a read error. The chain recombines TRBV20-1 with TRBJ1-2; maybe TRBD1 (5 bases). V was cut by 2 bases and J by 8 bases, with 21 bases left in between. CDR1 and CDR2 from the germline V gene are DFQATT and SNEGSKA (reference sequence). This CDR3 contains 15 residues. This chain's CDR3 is CSARFNRDGRWGYTF. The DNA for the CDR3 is TGCAGTGCTAGATTTAACCGGGACGGCCGATGGGGCTACACCTTC.

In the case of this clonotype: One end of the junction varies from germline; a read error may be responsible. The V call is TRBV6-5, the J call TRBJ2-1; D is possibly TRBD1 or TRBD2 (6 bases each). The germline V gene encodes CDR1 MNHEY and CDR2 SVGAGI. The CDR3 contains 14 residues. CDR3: CTSHRVGGIHEQFF. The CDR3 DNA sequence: TGTACCAGCCATAGGGTAGGGGGGATCCATGAGCAGTTCTTC.

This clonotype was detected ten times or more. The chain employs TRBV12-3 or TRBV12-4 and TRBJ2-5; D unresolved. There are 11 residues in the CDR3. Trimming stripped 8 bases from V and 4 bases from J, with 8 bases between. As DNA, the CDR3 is TGTGCCAGCGGCAACTCAGAGACCCAGTACTTC. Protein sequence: CASGNSETQYF.

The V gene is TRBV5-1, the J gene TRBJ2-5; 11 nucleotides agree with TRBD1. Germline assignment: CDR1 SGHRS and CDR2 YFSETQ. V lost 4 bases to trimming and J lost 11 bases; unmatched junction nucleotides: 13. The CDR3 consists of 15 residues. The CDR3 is CASSLGQGAHNEQYF. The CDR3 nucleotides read TGCGCCAGCAGCCTAGGACAGGGGGCCCACAATGAGCAGTACTTC. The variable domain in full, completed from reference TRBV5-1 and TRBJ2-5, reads KAGVTQTPRYLIKTRGQQVTLSCSPISGHRSVSWYQQTPGQGLQFLFEYFSETQRNKGNFPGRFSGRQFSNSRSEMNVSTLELGDSALYLCASSLGQGAHNEQYFGPGTRLLVL.

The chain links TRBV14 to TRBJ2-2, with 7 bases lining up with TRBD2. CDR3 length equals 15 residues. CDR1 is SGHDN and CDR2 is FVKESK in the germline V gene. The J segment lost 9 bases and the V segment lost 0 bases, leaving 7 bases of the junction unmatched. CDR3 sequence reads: CASSQEGGRTRELFF. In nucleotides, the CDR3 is TGTGCCAGCAGCCAAGAGGGAGGGAGAACCAGGGAGCTGTTTTTT.

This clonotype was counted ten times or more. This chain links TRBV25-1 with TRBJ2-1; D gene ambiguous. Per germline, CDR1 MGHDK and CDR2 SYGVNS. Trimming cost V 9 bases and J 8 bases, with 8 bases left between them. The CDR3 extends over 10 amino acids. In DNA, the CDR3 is TGTGCCAGTATGGGGTATGAGCAGTTCTTC. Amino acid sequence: CASMGYEQFF.

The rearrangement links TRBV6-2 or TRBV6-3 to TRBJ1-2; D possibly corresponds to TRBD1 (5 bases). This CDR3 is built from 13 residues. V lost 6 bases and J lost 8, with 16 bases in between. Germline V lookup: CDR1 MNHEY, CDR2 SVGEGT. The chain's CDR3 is CASSISGIGGYTF. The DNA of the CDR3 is TGTGCCAGCAGCATCTCAGGGATCGGCGGCTACACCTTC.

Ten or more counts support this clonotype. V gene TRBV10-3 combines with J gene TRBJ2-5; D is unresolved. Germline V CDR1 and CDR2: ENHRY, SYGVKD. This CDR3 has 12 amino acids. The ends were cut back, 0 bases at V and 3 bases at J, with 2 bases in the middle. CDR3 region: CAISESEETQYF. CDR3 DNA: TGTGCCATCAGTGAGTCGGAAGAGACCCAGTACTTC.

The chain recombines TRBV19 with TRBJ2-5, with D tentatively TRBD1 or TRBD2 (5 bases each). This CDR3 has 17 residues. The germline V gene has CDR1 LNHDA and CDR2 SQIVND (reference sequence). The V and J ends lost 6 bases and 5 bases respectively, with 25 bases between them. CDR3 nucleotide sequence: TGTGCCAGTAGGCCTCAACCCGGGACGGGGTTGGAGGAGACCCAGTACTTC. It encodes CASRPQPGTGLEETQYF.

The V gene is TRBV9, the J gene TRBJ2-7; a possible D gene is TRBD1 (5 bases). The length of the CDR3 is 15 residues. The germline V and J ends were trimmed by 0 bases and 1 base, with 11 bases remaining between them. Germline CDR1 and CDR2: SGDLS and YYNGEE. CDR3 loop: CASSVGAGHSYEQYF. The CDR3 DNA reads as TGTGCCAGCAGCGTAGGTGCAGGGCATTCCTACGAGCAGTACTTC.

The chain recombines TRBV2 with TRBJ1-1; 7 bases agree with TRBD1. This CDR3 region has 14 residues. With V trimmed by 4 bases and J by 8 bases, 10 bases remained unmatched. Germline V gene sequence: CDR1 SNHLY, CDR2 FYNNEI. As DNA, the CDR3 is TGTGCCAGCAGTGGACCATTGGGACAGAAAGAAGCTTTCTTT. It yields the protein CASSGPLGQKEAFF.

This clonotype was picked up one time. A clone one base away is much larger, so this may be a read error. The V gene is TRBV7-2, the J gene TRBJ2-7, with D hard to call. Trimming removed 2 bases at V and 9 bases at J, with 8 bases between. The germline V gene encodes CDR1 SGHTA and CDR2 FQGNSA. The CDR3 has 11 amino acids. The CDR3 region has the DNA TGTACCAGCAGCTTAAGCCTCAGGCAGTACTTC. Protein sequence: CTSSLSLRQYF.

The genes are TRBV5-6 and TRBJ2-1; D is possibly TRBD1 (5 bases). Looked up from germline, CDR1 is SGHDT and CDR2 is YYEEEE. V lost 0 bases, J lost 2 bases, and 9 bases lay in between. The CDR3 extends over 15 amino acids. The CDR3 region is CASSLGGRPYNEQFF. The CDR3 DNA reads TGTGCCAGCAGCTTGGGGGGCAGACCCTACAATGAGCAGTTCTTC.

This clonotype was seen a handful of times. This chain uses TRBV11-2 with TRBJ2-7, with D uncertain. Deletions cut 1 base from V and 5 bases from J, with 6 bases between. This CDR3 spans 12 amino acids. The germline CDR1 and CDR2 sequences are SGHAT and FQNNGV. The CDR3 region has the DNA TGTGCCAGCAGCTTAGTTCAACACGAGCAGTACTTC. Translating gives CASSLVQHEQYF.

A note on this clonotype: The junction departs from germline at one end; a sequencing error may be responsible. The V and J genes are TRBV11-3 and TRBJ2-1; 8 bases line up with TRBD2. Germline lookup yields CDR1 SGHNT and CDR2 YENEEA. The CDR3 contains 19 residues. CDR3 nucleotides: TGTGCCAGCAACTTATCAGGGGCTAGCGGCGGGGGGTCCTACAATGAGCAGTTCTTC. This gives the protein CASNLSGASGGGSYNEQFF. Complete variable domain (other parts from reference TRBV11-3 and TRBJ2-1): EAGVVQSPRYKIIEKKQPVAFWCNPISGHNTLYWYLQNLGQGPELLIRYENEEAVDDSQLPKDRFSAERLKGVDSTLKIQPAELGDSAVYLCASNLSGASGGGSYNEQFFGPGTRLTVL.

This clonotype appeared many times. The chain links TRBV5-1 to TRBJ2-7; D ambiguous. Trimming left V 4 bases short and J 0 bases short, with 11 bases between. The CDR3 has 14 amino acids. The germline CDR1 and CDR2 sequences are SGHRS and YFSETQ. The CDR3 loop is CASSLVLSSYEQYF. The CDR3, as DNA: TGCGCCAGCAGCCTGGTACTGAGCTCCTACGAGCAGTACTTC.

The CDR3: CASSLGTATQETQYF. In DNA form, the CDR3 reads TGTGCCAGCAGTTTAGGTACAGCTACCCAAGAGACCCAGTACTTC. The rearrangement links TRBV27 to TRBJ2-5, with no clear D. Germline V lookup: CDR1 MNHEY, CDR2 SMNVEV (reference sequence). The CDR3 is 15 residues long. V gave up 2 bases and J gave up 1 base, with 11 bases separating them.

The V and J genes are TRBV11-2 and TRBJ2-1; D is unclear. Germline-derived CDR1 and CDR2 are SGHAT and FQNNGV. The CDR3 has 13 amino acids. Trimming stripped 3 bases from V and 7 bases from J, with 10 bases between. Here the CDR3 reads CASSFVEENEQFF. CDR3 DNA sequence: TGTGCCAGCAGCTTTGTCGAGGAGAATGAGCAGTTCTTC.

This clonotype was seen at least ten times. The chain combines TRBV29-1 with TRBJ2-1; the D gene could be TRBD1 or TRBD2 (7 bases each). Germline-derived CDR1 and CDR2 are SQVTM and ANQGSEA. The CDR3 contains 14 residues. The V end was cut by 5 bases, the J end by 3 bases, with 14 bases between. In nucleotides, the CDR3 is TGCAGCGTTCGAGCGGGACAGAGCTACAATGAGCAGTTCTTC. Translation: CSVRAGQSYNEQFF.

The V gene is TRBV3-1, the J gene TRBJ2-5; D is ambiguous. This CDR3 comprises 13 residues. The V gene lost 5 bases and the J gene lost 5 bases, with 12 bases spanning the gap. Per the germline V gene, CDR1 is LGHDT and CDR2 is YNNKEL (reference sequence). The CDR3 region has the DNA TGTGCCAGCAGCGCCCGTGTAGAGGAGACCCAGTACTTC. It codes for CASSARVEETQYF.

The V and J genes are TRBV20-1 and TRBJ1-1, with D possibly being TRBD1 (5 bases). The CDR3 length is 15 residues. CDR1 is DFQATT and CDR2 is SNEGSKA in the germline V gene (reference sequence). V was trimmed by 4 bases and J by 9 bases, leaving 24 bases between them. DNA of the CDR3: TGCAGTGCTAAACGTTTTGGACGGTCTGGGGGAAAAGCTTTCTTT. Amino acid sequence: CSAKRFGRSGGKAFF.

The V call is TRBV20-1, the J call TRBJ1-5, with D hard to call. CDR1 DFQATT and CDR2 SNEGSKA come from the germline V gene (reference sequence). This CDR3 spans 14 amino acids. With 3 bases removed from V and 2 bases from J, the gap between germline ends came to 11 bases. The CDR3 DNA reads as TGCAGTGCTAGTAAGGGTTTTGGCAATCAGCCCCAGCATTTT. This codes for CSASKGFGNQPQHF.

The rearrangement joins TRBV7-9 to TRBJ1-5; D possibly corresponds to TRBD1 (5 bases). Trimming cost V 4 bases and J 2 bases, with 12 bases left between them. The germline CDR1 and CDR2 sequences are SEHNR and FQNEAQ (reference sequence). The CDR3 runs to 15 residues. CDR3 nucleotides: TGTGCCAGCAGCTCGGTACAGGCCGGCAATCAGCCCCAGCATTTT. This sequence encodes CASSSVQAGNQPQHF. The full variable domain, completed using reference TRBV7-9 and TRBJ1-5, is DTGVSQNPRHKITKRGQNVTFRCDPISEHNRLYWYRQTLGQGPEFLTYFQNEAQLEKSRLLSDRFSAERPKGSFSTLEIQRTEQGDSAMYLCASSSVQAGNQPQHFGDGTRLSIL.

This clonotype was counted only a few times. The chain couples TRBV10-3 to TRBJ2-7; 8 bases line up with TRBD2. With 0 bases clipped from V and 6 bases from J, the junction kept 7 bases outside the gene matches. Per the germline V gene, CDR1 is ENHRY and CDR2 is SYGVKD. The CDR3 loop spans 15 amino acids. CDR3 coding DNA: TGTGCCATCAGTGAGTCCGGGACTAGACCCTGCGAGCAGTACTTC. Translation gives CAISESGTRPCEQYF.